Below, one T cell receptor beta chain is given with its context. The data originate from a study of T cell repertoires in cytomegalovirus infection. TCRdb reprocessed the reads with MiXCR, giving one entry per CDR3 protein. This table has fewer than 550,000 distinct CDR3 sequences, around 11% appearing once. This clonotype was sampled from a human donor in good health (CMV status not recorded). Some clones in this sample may be carry-over from other donors' samples. Sequencing was carried out using PBMCs.

CDR3 DNA: TGTGCCACCCAGGGGCTCTTGGCTTTCTTT. Encoded protein: CATQGLLAFF. The V call is TRBV6-5, the J call TRBJ1-1; a weak D match, TRBD1 (6 bases). The CDR3 is 10 amino acids. The V and J ends lost 10 bases and 11 bases respectively, with 14 bases between them. Germline CDR1 reads MNHEY; CDR2 reads SVGAGI.